Given below is one TCR beta chain in context. What this receptor recognizes is not known. Per-base qualities were not stored, and no clone one base away is much larger. The library was built by means of the immunoSEQ multiplex PCR assay. TCRdb re-hosts the immuneACCESS table, in-frame sequences only. Its copies lack some clones; in the studies checked, an unresolved V gene accounts for under half of them, and the cause for the rest is not known. This sample is represented by some 56,000 clones; roughly 96% of them were singletons. 2.4% of the sample is held by the ten biggest clonotypes. This sample is part of a study of control samples from healthy donors and cancer patients (dated by TCRdb to 2018 to 2021). The CDR3 has 11 amino acids, counting the end cysteine and phenylalanine. The entry retains the CDR3 DNA only, 33 bases that are in frame from base 1. V was cut back by 6 bases and J by 6 bases, leaving a gap of 5 bases between them. Per the germline V gene (reference sequence), LNHDA is the CDR1 and SQIVND is the CDR2.

Sequencing was carried out using blood. The chain is made from TRBV19 and TRBJ1-4, with no D gene named confidently. This TCR came from a man aged 30 to 39 in good health. CDR3 region: CASRLDEKLFF. The DNA reads as follows: TGTGCCAGTAGATTAGATGAAAAACTGTTTTTT.